This T cell receptor beta chain was identified in a study of blood T cell repertoires in COVID-19 (dated by TCRdb to the early 2020s). About the investigation overall: Collaborator samples came from the United States, Italy and Spain and covered acute and convalescent phases of COVID-19. The material from the prospective study consisted of cDNA or gDNA derived from T cells, B-cell-depleted T cells, or PBMCs. Subjects who had been exposed to COVID-19, were actively infected with it, or had recovered from it provided the deeply sampled blood TCRbeta repertoires that made up the dataset. A freely available public database, intended as a resource for researchers studying the immune response to SARS-CoV-2, is where the repertoires were released. Samples were obtained from the ongoing ImmuneRACE study (first 160 participants) and from over 1,000 subjects provided by 6 global collaborators. The sample metadata nearly always contained a de-identified subject ID, COVID-19 status, age in years and sex. Where available, HLA class I and class II types were obtained from metadata supplied by the sample provider rather than from assay-based typing. Points the paper makes about the study in general: The amount of clinical and demographic metadata varied by source and participant and was provided uncurated.

Points on this clone: This receptor's antigen is unknown. No qualities accompany the bases; no much larger clone lies one base away.

Enrolling through a virtual design, the prospective study's participants ranged in age from roughly 18 to 89 years and lived across 20 to 30 United States geographic areas. Cohort assignment in the prospective study relied on participant-reported clinical history from a screening survey and a study questionnaire. A participant counted as exposed if, within 2 weeks of entering the study, that participant had been in contact with someone who had a PCR-confirmed or clinician-diagnosed COVID-19 case. In the prospective study, mobile phlebotomists collected whole blood, serum and a nasopharyngeal or oropharyngeal swab from each participant. Participants in the prospective study had the option to provide additional blood draws and questionnaires over an approximately 2-month period. Before DNA extraction, blood samples from the prospective study were shipped at room temperature or frozen. The immunoSEQ Assay, a bias-controlled multiplex PCR, was used to amplify TCRbeta CDR3 regions from genomic DNA. Under the source paper's analysis protocol: The number of nucleated cells in each sample was estimated by amplification of reference gene primers within the assay. Sequence reads were collapsed and filtered to measure the absolute abundance of every unique TCRbeta CDR3 rearrangement. For each sample, productive Simpson clonality was calculated as the square root of Simpson's diversity index across productive rearrangements. Sourced from immuneACCESS, this table was stored by TCRdb with only in-frame sequences that have V and J called. A share of the clones is absent; for the studies checked, an unresolved V gene accounts for under half, and the remainder has no known explanation. V and J calls and clone size are as listed in that table; D and trimming were resolved from the DNA. In all, the sample holds almost 350,000 clones, and 88% of those were seen once. The top ten clonotypes cover approximately 0.93% of the sample.

The specimen sequenced was PBMCs or T cells enriched from blood (not recorded which). The sequence derives from a woman aged 25 to 39 who had been exposed to COVID-19.

The bases read TGCGCCAGCGGTGAGACAGGGGTGAACACTGAAGCTTTCTTT. It is translated as CASGETGVNTEAFF. The rearrangement joined TRBV5-1 to TRBJ1-1, with TRBD1 identical over 8 junction bases. The germline V gene specifies SGHRS as CDR1 and YFSETQ as CDR2. The CDR3 numbers 14 residues from cysteine through phenylalanine. The retained sequence is limited to the CDR3, 42 bases, with the frame set at the first base. Trimming removed 7 bases from V and 0 bases from J; the gene matches leave 5 bases unexplained.